The clone carrying this T cell receptor beta chain was picked up a small number of times. The antigen is not known. The data belong to a study of CD8 T cells in ankylosing spondylitis. Regarding the study as a whole: Earlier reports found some motif variants in synovial fluid and blood in reactive arthritis. Disease-linked clones proved CD8+ and comparatively uncommon in peripheral blood. Seemingly distinctive of ankylosing spondylitis blood was a TCR beta motif formed by eight highly homologous variants.

A single record per CDR3 protein comes from TCRdb applying MiXCR to the 5' RACE reads. The sample has 75,000 to 95,000 distinct CDR3 sequences; about 8.3% are singletons. V lost 6 bases, J lost 0 bases, and 18 bases lay in between. Germline CDR1 is MRHNA and CDR2 is SNTAGT. The CDR3 consists of 18 residues. The rearrangement links TRBV6-4 to TRBJ2-6; D possibly uses TRBD1 or TRBD2 (9 bases each). The source is a male donor with ankylosing spondylitis. Material for sequencing was blood, either unsorted or a sorted T cell fraction (not recorded which). DNA of the CDR3: TGTGCCAGCAGCGCTAGCGGGACAGGGCCCTCTGGGGCCAACGTCCTGACTTTC. It translates to CASSASGTGPSGANVLTF.